The 27 T cell receptor beta chains below were found in one sample sequenced in a study of spatial heterogeneity in lung cancer. TCRdb passed the 5' RACE reads through MiXCR, listing each CDR3 protein once. Among some 80,000 distinct CDR3 sequences listed, around 7.3% were seen once. Time point meaning: sample taken at primary tumor resection. Sequencing was performed on PBMCs, taken at surgery. The source is a male donor with early-stage non-small cell lung cancer.

The rearrangement links TRBV5-1 to TRBJ2-7; 9 nucleotides align to TRBD1. This CDR3 has 14 amino acids. Germline CDR1 is SGHRS and CDR2 is YFSETQ. Losses at the gene ends were 4 bases for V and 7 bases for J; bases not matched to a gene: 9. CDR3 region: CASSPGTGPGEQYF. The CDR3 coding sequence is TGCGCCAGCAGCCCCGGGACAGGGCCAGGGGAGCAGTACTTC. Full variable domain (remainder filled in from reference TRBV5-1 and TRBJ2-7): KAGVTQTPRYLIKTRGQQVTLSCSPISGHRSVSWYQQTPGQGLQFLFEYFSETQRNKGNFPGRFSGRQFSNSRSEMNVSTLELGDSALYLCASSPGTGPGEQYFGPGTRLTVT.

This clonotype was detected ten times or more. This chain joins TRBV9 and TRBJ1-2, with D maybe TRBD1 (5 bases). V gave up 0 bases and J gave up 8 bases, with 14 bases separating them. CDR1 is SGDLS and CDR2 is YYNGEE in the germline V gene. This CDR3 region has 14 residues. The CDR3 region has the DNA TGTGCCAGCAGCGTAGTGGGGGAATCAAAGGGCTACACCTTC. It translates to CASSVVGESKGYTF.

In its sample, this clonotype was seen many times. This sequence joins TRBV3-1 and TRBJ2-2; D may be TRBD1 or TRBD2 (5 bases each). V dropped 4 bases and J dropped 2 bases, with 20 bases sitting between them. The CDR3 extends over 18 amino acids. The V gene's germline CDR1 is LGHDT and CDR2 YNNKEL (reference sequence). For the CDR3, the DNA is TGTGCCAGCAGCCCCGGTAGGGGAGCGGATGTCAACACCGGGGAGCTGTTTTTT. Its translation is CASSPGRGADVNTGELFF. The full variable domain, completed using reference TRBV3-1 and TRBJ2-2, is DTAVSQTPKYLVTQMGNDKSIKCEQNLGHDTMYWYKQDSKKFLKIMFSYNNKELIINETVPNRFSPKSPDKAHLNLHINSLELGDSAVYFCASSPGRGADVNTGELFFGEGSRLTVL.

The table lists this clonotype with many counts. This chain connects TRBV12-3 or TRBV12-4 to TRBJ1-2; D uncertain. V lost 0 bases and J 0 bases, leaving 8 bases between the germline ends. The CDR3 sequence is 15 residues long. Written as DNA, the CDR3 is TGTGCCAGCAGTTTAGCACCAGCAGCTAACTATGGCTACACCTTC. Translating gives CASSLAPAANYGYTF.

This sequence joins TRBV28 and TRBJ2-7, with 8 bases matching TRBD2. The junction had 10 bases not matched to a gene; V was cut back by 10 bases and J by 2 bases. Germline V gene lookup returns CDR1 MDHEN and CDR2 SYDVKM. This CDR3 contains 14 residues. CDR3 amino acids: CATSGGGDAYEQYF. For the CDR3, the DNA is TGTGCCACTTCGGGAGGGGGGGATGCCTACGAGCAGTACTTC.

In its sample, this clonotype was seen many times. This chain uses TRBV28 with TRBJ2-7; 8 bases are shared with TRBD2. V lost 6 bases to trimming and J lost 6 bases; unmatched junction nucleotides: 10. This CDR3 region has 14 residues. Germline CDR1 is MDHEN and CDR2 is SYDVKM. CDR3 nucleotides: TGTGCCAGCAGAGGAGCGGGAGAATTGAGCGAGCAGTACTTC. Protein product: CASRGAGELSEQYF.

In this sample, this clonotype turned up many times. The rearrangement joins TRBV20-1 to TRBJ2-5; no clear D gene. Per germline, CDR1 DFQATT and CDR2 SNEGSKA (reference sequence). V lost 2 bases and J 0 bases, leaving 7 bases between the germline ends. This CDR3 is built from 13 residues. DNA for the CDR3: TGCAGTGCTAGACGGGCAGACCAAGAGACCCAGTACTTC. It specifies CSARRADQETQYF.

This clonotype was seen at least ten times. The chain has TRBV10-3 and TRBJ1-1; no definite D call. The length of the CDR3 is 13 residues. With 6 bases removed from V and 2 bases from J, the gap between germline ends came to 10 bases. Germline-derived CDR1 and CDR2 are ENHRY and SYGVKD. Here the CDR3 reads CAIRELQNTEAFF. The CDR3 bases are TGTGCCATCAGAGAGCTCCAAAACACTGAAGCTTTCTTT.

The rearrangement uses TRBV30 and TRBJ2-1; 9 nucleotides line up with TRBD2. With V trimmed by 5 bases and J by 7 bases, 12 bases remained unmatched. Germline V gene sequence: CDR1 GTSNPN, CDR2 SVGIG (reference sequence). The CDR3 is made up of 15 amino acids. Here the CDR3 DNA reads TGTGCCTGGGCAAATCCGGGACTAGCCAAGAATGAGCAGTTCTTC. Translated: CAWANPGLAKNEQFF.

This clonotype showed up many times. This rearrangement joins TRBV2 to TRBJ2-1; D is uncertain. Germline CDR1 reads SNHLY; CDR2 reads FYNNEI. This CDR3 contains 13 residues. Trimming removed 3 bases at V and 4 bases at J, with 7 bases between. The CDR3 coding sequence is TGTGCCAGCAGTGATAATGGGTACAATGAGCAGTTCTTC. Protein sequence: CASSDNGYNEQFF.

This clonotype occurred many times. The V gene is TRBV6-2 or TRBV6-3, the J gene TRBJ2-1; D is unresolved. The germline V and J ends were trimmed by 5 bases and 0 bases, with 17 bases remaining between them. This CDR3 comprises 17 residues. Germline CDR1 and CDR2: MNHEY and SVGEGT. The CDR3 here is CASSPGLGWSSYNEQFF. CDR3 in DNA: TGTGCCAGCAGTCCCGGGCTAGGGTGGAGCTCCTACAATGAGCAGTTCTTC.

V usage is TRBV10-3 and J usage is TRBJ2-2, with 7 positions matching TRBD1. The CDR3 spans 16 residues. Losses at the gene ends were 4 bases for V and 2 bases for J; bases not matched to a gene: 7. Germline CDR1 reads ENHRY; CDR2 reads SYGVKD. The CDR3 DNA follows: TGTGCCATCAGTGTTTCGGGACAGCGCAACACCGGGGAGCTGTTTTTT. Its protein is CAISVSGQRNTGELFF.

This clonotype was found many times. The chain has TRBV18 and TRBJ2-5; TRBD1 is a possible D gene (5 bases). The CDR3 runs 15 residues. The ends were cut back, 0 bases at V and 4 bases at J, with 12 bases in the middle. Germline V gene sequence: CDR1 KGHSH, CDR2 LQKENI. CDR3 in amino acids: CASSPPSQRGETQYF. The DNA for the CDR3 is TGTGCCAGCTCACCACCGAGTCAAAGGGGAGAGACCCAGTACTTC.

The chain carries TRBV5-4 and TRBJ2-2, with D uncertain. There are 14 residues in the CDR3. The germline V gene encodes CDR1 SGHNT and CDR2 YYREEE (reference sequence). Trimming cost V 5 bases and J 6 bases, with 14 bases left between them. CDR3 amino acids: CASSFSLGAGELFF. The CDR3 DNA reads as TGTGCCAGCAGTTTCTCTTTGGGCGCCGGGGAGCTGTTTTTT.

This clonotype has just a few counts. The J gene is TRBJ2-7, the V gene TRBV7-9; D ambiguous. There are 15 residues in the CDR3. CDR1 SEHNR and CDR2 FQNEAQ come from the germline V gene (reference sequence). V lost 4 bases to trimming and J lost 5 bases, with 18 bases between them. CDR3 DNA sequence: TGTGCCAGCAGCTCCCCGGACGGATCCGCCAACGAGCAGTACTTC. It specifies CASSSPDGSANEQYF.

This clonotype has at least ten counts. The chain recombines TRBV29-1 with TRBJ2-7; 10 bases fit TRBD1. Germline loops: CDR1 SQVTM, CDR2 ANQGSEA. The CDR3 has 15 amino acids. The ends lost 2 bases at V and 7 bases at J; junction bases unmatched: 11. The DNA of the CDR3 is TGCAGCGTTGAAATCAGTCCGGGACAGGGGTTAGAGCAGTACTTC. It codes for CSVEISPGQGLEQYF.

This clonotype is medium-sized. V gene TRBV7-6 combines with J gene TRBJ2-5, with 7 bases identical to TRBD1. The V and J ends lost 5 bases and 4 bases, in that order; junction bases with no gene match: 10. This CDR3 is built from 15 residues. CDR1 SGHVS and CDR2 FNYEAQ come from the germline V gene. The DNA for the CDR3 is TGTGCCAGCAGCCGCCTCGACAGGGACGGAGAGACCCAGTACTTC. Translating it yields CASSRLDRDGETQYF.

The gene calls are TRBV6-5 and TRBJ2-2, with 10 bases lining up with TRBD1. Germline V lookup: CDR1 MNHEY, CDR2 SVGAGI. With V trimmed by 8 bases and J by 8 bases, 17 bases remained unmatched. There are 17 residues in the CDR3. CDR3 sequence: CASSHPQTGGFLGELFF. CDR3 in DNA: TGTGCCAGCTCCCATCCGCAGACAGGGGGCTTTTTGGGGGAGCTGTTTTTT.

This clonotype was recorded many times. The chain combines TRBV29-1 with TRBJ2-5, with TRBD2 as a possible D gene (6 bases). The V and J ends lost 3 bases and 4 bases respectively, with 12 bases between them. The CDR3 sequence is 13 residues long. Germline-derived CDR1 and CDR2 are SQVTM and ANQGSEA. CDR3 in amino acids: CSVEGGEGETQYF. DNA for the CDR3: TGCAGCGTTGAGGGCGGGGAAGGAGAGACCCAGTACTTC.

This clonotype was counted many times. V is TRBV5-1 and J is TRBJ2-7; TRBD1 matches 9 bases. The CDR3 length is 15 residues. Trimming took 4 bases from V and 1 from J; bases not matched to a gene: 6. In germline, CDR1 is SGHRS, CDR2 YFSETQ. The CDR3 region is CASSGSGTGSYEQYF. The CDR3 DNA reads TGCGCCAGCAGCGGATCCGGGACAGGGTCCTACGAGCAGTACTTC.

This clonotype has a handful of counts. The chain uses TRBV6-6 and TRBJ2-2; no clear D. The CDR3 covers 15 residues. Trimming cost V 2 bases and J 2 bases, with 9 bases left between them. Germline lookup yields CDR1 MNHNY and CDR2 SVGAGI (reference sequence). CDR3 nucleotides: TGTGCCAGCAGTTACGGAACAGACAACACCGGGGAGCTGTTTTTT. Protein: CASSYGTDNTGELFF.

This clonotype was detected only a few times. The chain is built from TRBV20-1 and TRBJ2-1; 10 bases line up with TRBD1. V gave up 1 base and J gave up 4 bases; unmatched junction bases: 13. CDR1 is DFQATT and CDR2 is SNEGSKA in the germline V gene (reference sequence). This CDR3 has 18 amino acids. The CDR3 DNA is TGCAGTGCTAGAGGTTTCAGCCTGGGACAGGGGCGATACAATGAGCAGTTCTTC. It is translated as CSARGFSLGQGRYNEQFF.

This clonotype was counted between two and nine times. At one end, the junction sequence differs from germline, possibly due to a read error. The chain is built from TRBV6-5 and TRBJ1-1; a possible D gene is TRBD1 (5 bases). The CDR3 sequence is 13 residues long. CDR1 and CDR2 from the germline V gene are MNHEY and SVGAGI. Here the CDR3 DNA reads TGTGCCAGCAGATACTCAGGGTTGACTGAAGCTTTCTTT. It translates to CASRYSGLTEAFF.

This clonotype was counted many times. The genes are TRBV15 and TRBJ2-7; D is unresolved. This CDR3 contains 13 residues. The V end was cut by 2 bases, the J end by 2 bases, with 7 bases between. Germline V gene sequence: CDR1 LNHNV, CDR2 YYDKDF (reference sequence). CDR3 in amino acids: CATSRRLAYEQYF. The DNA of the CDR3 is TGTGCCACCAGCAGACGCCTGGCCTACGAGCAGTACTTC. The full variable domain, completed using reference TRBV15 and TRBJ2-7, is DAMVIQNPRYQVTQFGKPVTLSCSQTLNHNVMYWYQQKSSQAPKLLFHYYDKDFNNEADTPDNFQSRRPNTSFCFLDIRSPGLGDTAMYLCATSRRLAYEQYFGPGTRLTVT.

This clonotype showed up many times. The rearrangement links TRBV4-3 to TRBJ2-3; 7 nucleotides align to TRBD2. Per the germline V gene, CDR1 is LGHNA and CDR2 is YSLEER. The CDR3 covers 17 residues. With V trimmed by 4 bases and J by 1 base, 11 bases remained unmatched. CDR3 sequence (DNA): TGCGCCAGCAGCCCCGGCGCTAGCGGAGGGGGCACAGATACGCAGTATTTT. Protein sequence: CASSPGASGGGTDTQYF.

This clonotype was recorded at least ten times. Here the CDR3 DNA reads TGTGCCAGCAGCCCGAACAAAGACGGGGAGCAGTTCTTC. It yields the protein CASSPNKDGEQFF. This chain uses TRBV7-8 with TRBJ2-1; the D is unclear. The CDR3 consists of 13 residues. V was pared by 5 bases and J by 10 bases, with 15 bases between. Germline V CDR1 and CDR2: SGHVS, FQNEAQ.

This clonotype has a handful of counts. The V and J genes are TRBV28 and TRBJ1-1; a possible D gene is TRBD1 (5 bases). The CDR3 spans 14 residues. Germline V gives CDR1 MDHEN, CDR2 SYDVKM. CDR3 residues: CAVGALNLNTEAFF. CDR3 nucleotide sequence: TGTGCAGTAGGGGCACTGAACCTGAACACTGAAGCTTTCTTT.